This T cell receptor beta chain was sequenced during a study of T cells after yellow fever vaccination. Study overall: Fractions low in cell number were prepared with SMART-Seq v4 Ultra Low Input. Findings and caveats of the study: In FACS-sorted repertoires, abundant clonotypes from the bulk population could appear as contaminants. The secondary response was weaker, and its peak arrived faster, on day 5 versus 15.

As for this clonotype: This may stem from a read error, because a much larger clone lies one nucleotide away.

UMIs were added to TCR cDNA along with a universal primer site when it was made by 5'RACE template switching. TCRdb passed the 5' RACE reads through MiXCR, listing each CDR3 protein once. Counted here are under 55,000 distinct CDR3 sequences, less than 8% occurring once; the ten biggest clones make up approximately 24%. The clonotype originates from a man aged 18 to 29 who received the YFV17D yellow fever vaccine. This specimen was CD8+ T cells not binding an NS4B(214-222) dextramer, sorted from PBMCs, taken approximately 47 days after the first yellow fever vaccination.

The CDR3 DNA sequence: TGTGCCAGCACCTCGGGGCCCGGCTACAATGAGCAGTTCTTC. It yields the protein CASTSGPGYNEQFF. The chain is built from TRBV12-3 or TRBV12-4 and TRBJ2-1, with D possibly being TRBD1 or TRBD2 (5 bases each). Trimming took off 7 bases at V and 3 bases at J, with 13 bases between the two ends. The CDR3 has 14 residues.